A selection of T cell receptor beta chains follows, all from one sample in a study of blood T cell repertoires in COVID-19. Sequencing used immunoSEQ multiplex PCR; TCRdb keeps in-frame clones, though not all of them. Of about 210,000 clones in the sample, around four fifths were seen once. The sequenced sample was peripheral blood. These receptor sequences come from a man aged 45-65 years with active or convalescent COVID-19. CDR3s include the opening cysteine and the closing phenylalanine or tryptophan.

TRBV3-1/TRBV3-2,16,CASSPIGGSLNYGYTF
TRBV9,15,CASSVEDRAREKLFF
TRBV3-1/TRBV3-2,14,CASSQRSINYGYTF
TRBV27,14,CASGDRPPYYGYTF
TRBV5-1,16,CASSLLGGGDTDTQYF
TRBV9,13,CASSPVIVGELFF
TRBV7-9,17,CASSLARGGSSYNEQFF
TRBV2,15,CATARQGTMVGELFF
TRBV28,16,CASSPAGQGLMDGQYF
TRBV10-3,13,CAISESTGYEQYF
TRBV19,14,CASSIQQGNYGYTF
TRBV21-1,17,CASSKANGPNRVNEQFF
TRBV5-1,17,CASSLAGSGVGYNEQFF
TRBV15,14,CATSTGGPTYKQYF
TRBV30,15,CAWSALGQGGQPQHF
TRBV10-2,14,CASTERGLYNEQFF
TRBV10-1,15,CASSSGTGFGNTIYF
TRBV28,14,CASSLMLGGNEQYF
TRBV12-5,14,CASGTGTGQTEAFF
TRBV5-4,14,CASSEGGAGYGYTF
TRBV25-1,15,CASSDGTGDTGELFF
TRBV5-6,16,CASSSIQGASYNEQFF
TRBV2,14,CASRGGQGFTEAFF
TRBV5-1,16,CASSSRQGTALYGYTF
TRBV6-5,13,CASNRGGNTEAFF
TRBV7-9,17,CASSPGTAGTLYNEQFF
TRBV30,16,CAWTPGTGYSTDTQYF
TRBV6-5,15,CASSLGTTGGSPLHF
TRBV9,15,CASSADKGIFAEAFF
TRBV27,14,CASSRTRDIRPQHF
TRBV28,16,CASSHHSGDSNQPQHF
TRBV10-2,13,CASTKDRKDGYTF
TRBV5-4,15,CASSLATGPNSPLHF
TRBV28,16,CASSSSREPYNSPLHF
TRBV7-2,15,CASSPQTGTGETQYF
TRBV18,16,CASSPVSGGSGNTIYF
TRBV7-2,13,CASSLVESYEQYF
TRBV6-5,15,CASRFGTSQSNGYTF
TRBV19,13,CATSDSFNQPQHF
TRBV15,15,CATSRGPSSGNTIYF
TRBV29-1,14,CSATPAGGHGELFF
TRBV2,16,CASSAFQGTGANVLTF
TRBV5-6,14,CASSETGGRETQYF
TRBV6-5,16,CASSYFGQGLNTEAFF
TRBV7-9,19,CASSHSLNHDRGQVDGYTF
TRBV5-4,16,CASSLAEGVFLHEQYF
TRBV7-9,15,CASSSLRDSSYEQYF
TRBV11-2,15,CASSLTLPGTGELFF
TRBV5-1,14,CASSMGGQKLQQYF
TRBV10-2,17,CASSPLDRGRSNQPQHF
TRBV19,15,CASTGTGQPGNTIYF
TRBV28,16,CASSLSGGIAKNIQYF
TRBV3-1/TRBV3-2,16,CASSQARTGGGPEQFF
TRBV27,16,CASSYFGTGEGDTQYF
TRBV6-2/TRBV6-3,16,CASSTRSSSYNSPLHF
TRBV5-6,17,CASSFGLAGGDTDTQYF
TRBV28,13,CASNPSSYNEQFF
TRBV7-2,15,CASSLRGGVGYEQYF
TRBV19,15,CASSIASTGPNGYTF